Listed below are T cell receptor beta chains from one sample, sequenced in a study of PD-1 blockade in classical Hodgkin lymphoma. Method: immunoSEQ multiplex PCR; TCRdb's copy keeps in-frame clones and lacks some. This table has 45,000 to 50,000 clones, over 70% appearing once. The source was peripheral blood mononuclear cells (PBMCs), collected before the second cycle of nivolumab. Receptor source: a human donor with classical Hodgkin lymphoma. CDR3s include the opening cysteine and the closing phenylalanine or tryptophan. D genes are given only for firm matches. Clone size appears in some rows only: once, few, many, or a class for an expanded clone.

-	TRBV11-2	12	TRBJ1-6	-	CASSFIASPLHF	TGTGCCAGCAGCTTTATTGCTTCACCCCTCCACTTT
-	TRBV15	14	TRBJ1-1	-	CATSRHIQNTEAFF	TGTGCCACCAGCAGACACATCCAGAACACTGAAGCTTTCTTT
-	TRBV7-8	16	TRBJ1-4	-	CASSLGQGGGVEKLFF	TGTGCCAGCAGCTTAGGGCAGGGTGGCGGAGTCGAAAAACTGTTTTTT
TRBD1	TRBV23-1	13	TRBJ2-7	once	CASSPGTADEQYF	TGCGCCAGCAGCCCCGGGACAGCGGACGAGCAGTACTTC
-	TRBV6-6	15	TRBJ2-7	-	CASSPRTSQGLEQYF	TGTGCCAGCAGTCCGCGTACTAGTCAGGGGTTGGAGCAGTACTTC
-	TRBV9	14	TRBJ1-1	-	CASSVGGEHTEAFF	TGTGCCAGCAGCGTAGGGGGGGAACATACTGAAGCTTTCTTT
-	TRBV6-6	11	TRBJ2-7	-	CASSADGEQYF	TGTGCCAGCAGTGCGGACGGGGAGCAGTACTTC
-	TRBV11-2	13	TRBJ1-2	few	CASSLDTEYGYTF	TGTGCCAGCAGCTTAGACACAGAATATGGCTACACCTTC
-	TRBV21-1	15	TRBJ1-6	-	CASSKDRVLGSPLHF	TGTGCCAGCAGCAAAGACAGGGTTTTGGGATCACCCCTCCACTTT
TRBD1	TRBV7-6	15	TRBJ2-7	few	CASSLVPGQGGEQYF	TGTGCCAGCAGCTTAGTCCCTGGACAGGGCGGGGAGCAGTACTTC
-	TRBV28	13	TRBJ2-7	once	CASKGGHIGEQYF	TGTGCCAGCAAGGGGGGCCATATTGGCGAGCAGTACTTC
-	TRBV7-3	18	TRBJ2-6	-	CASSARPDAHSGANVLTF	TGTGCCAGCAGCGCCCGTCCGGACGCTCACTCTGGGGCCAACGTCCTGACTTTC
-	TRBV5-6	12	TRBJ1-1	-	CASSLRGTEAFF	TGTGCCAGCAGCTTGCGAGGGACTGAAGCTTTCTTT
TRBD1	TRBV29-1	13	TRBJ1-2	-	CSVGTGLNYGYTF	TGCAGCGTCGGGACAGGTCTTAACTATGGCTACACCTTC
-	TRBV2	15	TRBJ1-1	-	CASSAQTVSNTEAFF	TGTGCCAGCAGCGCTCAGACAGTCTCGAACACTGAAGCTTTCTTT
TRBD1	TRBV5-4	14	TRBJ1-1	-	CASSLGPGGPEAFF	TGTGCCAGCAGCTTGGGACCAGGGGGGCCTGAAGCTTTCTTT
-	TRBV7-2	16	TRBJ2-7	-	CASSPRGAGVSYEQYF	TGTGCCAGCAGCCCTCGGGGAGCGGGCGTCTCCTACGAGCAGTACTTC
TRBD2	TRBV9	15	TRBJ2-7	-	CASSALAGSSYEQYF	TGTGCCAGCAGCGCCTTAGCGGGTAGCTCCTACGAGCAGTACTTC
-	TRBV12-2	14	TRBJ1-4	-	CASRCRRGKEKLFF	TGTGCAAGTCGCTGCCGTAGGGGAAAGGAAAAACTGTTTTTT
-	TRBV6-1	15	TRBJ2-1	few	CASRTTGSVGGEQFF	TGTGCCAGCAGGACGACAGGGTCCGTCGGGGGTGAGCAGTTCTTC
-	TRBV7-8	14	TRBJ1-5	-	CASSSREVEQPQHF	TGTGCCAGCAGCTCCAGAGAGGTGGAACAGCCCCAGCATTTT
-	TRBV4-2	16	TRBJ2-3	-	CASSPGFVGGTDTQYF	TGTGCCAGCAGCCCGGGGTTCGTCGGGGGCACAGATACGCAGTATTTT
-	TRBV7-6	10	TRBJ2-7	few	CASSPNEQYF	TGTGCCAGCAGCCCCAACGAGCAGTACTTC
TRBD2	TRBV18	15	TRBJ2-7	-	CASSPRTSGGYEQYF	TGTGCCAGCTCACCACGAACTAGCGGGGGCTACGAGCAGTACTTC
-	TRBV5-1	12	TRBJ2-7	-	CASSSGASEQYF	TGCGCCAGCAGCTCCGGGGCCAGCGAGCAGTACTTC
TRBD1	TRBV6-1	13	TRBJ1-3	-	CASSTGVGNTIYF	TGTGCCAGCAGTACAGGGGTTGGAAACACCATATATTTT
-	TRBV7-9	15	TRBJ2-2	-	CASSENSANTGELFF	TGTGCCAGCAGCGAGAACAGCGCGAACACCGGGGAGCTGTTTTTT
-	TRBV7-2	12	TRBJ1-5	-	CASSGENQPQHF	TGTGCCAGCAGCGGCGAAAATCAGCCCCAGCATTTT
-	TRBV7-9	14	TRBJ1-4	-	CASSAPGINEKLFF	TGTGCCAGCAGCGCTCCAGGGATAAATGAAAAACTGTTTTTT
-	TRBV9	15	TRBJ2-2	-	CASSAGSPGTGELFF	TGTGCCAGCAGCGCGGGGTCACCGGGGACCGGGGAGCTGTTTTTT
TRBD1	TRBV9	14	TRBJ1-1	few	CASSVTSGGSEAFF	TGTGCCAGCAGCGTCACATCAGGGGGCAGTGAAGCTTTCTTT
-	TRBV27	15	TRBJ1-2	-	CASSFRGTANYGYTF	TGTGCCAGCAGTTTTCGGGGGACTGCTAACTATGGCTACACCTTC
-	TRBV19	11	TRBJ2-5	-	CASSMEETQYF	TGTGCCAGTAGTATGGAAGAGACCCAGTACTTC
TRBD1	TRBV27	17	TRBJ2-2	-	CASSLVGQGFMAGELFF	TGTGCCAGCAGTTTAGTGGGACAGGGGTTTATGGCCGGGGAGCTGTTTTTT